This TCR beta chain was identified in a study of cytomegalovirus exposure and HLA in healthy donors. PCR amplification relied on 60 Vbeta primers (plus 13 Jbeta primers). This table comes from immunoSEQ multiplex PCR, and its TCRdb copy is limited to in-frame clones, with some not included. Of 100,000 or so clones listed, approximately 75% were seen once; the top ten hold approximately 2.1%. V lost 5 bases to trimming and J lost 4 bases; unmatched junction nucleotides: 1. Germline V gene lookup returns CDR1 MRHNA and CDR2 SNTAGT. There are 14 residues in the CDR3. The sample holds a few counts of this clone.

The chain links TRBV6-4 to TRBJ2-2, with 10 bases identical to TRBD2. Sequenced material: PBMCs. The sequence was obtained from a woman aged 35 to 49 in good health and CMV-seronegative. This CDR3 reads CASSSGRATGELFF. The CDR3 DNA follows: TGTGCCAGCAGTAGCGGGAGGGCCACCGGGGAGCTGTTTTTT.